The 20 T cell receptor beta chains presented below share a single source sample, sequenced in a study of beta chain features in type 1 diabetes. Study-level results: Type 1 diabetes patients showed a moderate but significant shortening of TCRB CDR3s in all four CD4+ subsets.

The isolated RNA, all of it, was reverse transcribed, so expressed TCRB transcripts were what got sequenced. The method was immunoSEQ multiplex PCR; TCRdb's version includes in-frame clones alone and lacks a portion of them. The sample includes 150,000 or so clones, roughly 60% of them seen just once. Their antigens are not known. The sequencing sample was made of naive CD4+ T cells from blood. Source of these receptors: a man aged 25-45 years with type 1 diabetes.

This sequence joins TRBV2 and TRBJ1-1; no firm D call. In germline, CDR1 is SNHLY, CDR2 FYNNEI. The V end lost 6 bases, the J end lost 0 bases, and 8 bases lay between the germline ends. The CDR3 sequence is 13 residues long. In nucleotides, the CDR3 is TGTGCCAGCAGCGACGGAATGAACACTGAAGCTTTCTTT. Amino acids: CASSDGMNTEAFF.

This sequence joins TRBV2 and TRBJ2-2; 9 bases map to TRBD1. This CDR3 has 15 residues. The J segment lost 1 base and the V segment lost 7 bases, leaving 4 bases of the junction unmatched. The germline CDR1 and CDR2 sequences are SNHLY and FYNNEI. Here the CDR3 DNA reads TGTGCCAGCAACGGACAGGGGCGGAACACCGGGGAGCTGTTTTTT. Its protein is CASNGQGRNTGELFF.

V and J are TRBV10-3 and TRBJ2-3; unclear D gene. The germline V and J ends were trimmed by 0 bases and 4 bases, with 2 bases remaining between them. This CDR3 comprises 12 residues. In germline, CDR1 is ENHRY, CDR2 SYGVKD. The CDR3 DNA is TGTGCCATCAGTGAGTCGTCAGATACGCAGTATTTT. Encoded protein: CAISESSDTQYF.

The chain employs TRBV15 and TRBJ2-7; 7 bases agree with TRBD1. The CDR3 contains 14 residues. CDR1 and CDR2 from the germline V gene are LNHNV and YYDKDF (reference sequence). The junction had 6 bases not matched to a gene; V was cut back by 4 bases and J by 3 bases. CDR3 sequence reads: CATSKVYRGYEQYF. In DNA, the CDR3 is TGTGCCACCAGCAAGGTTTACAGGGGCTACGAGCAGTACTTC.

The V call is TRBV29-1, the J call TRBJ2-7; a weak D match, TRBD2 (5 bases). Germline CDR1 is SQVTM and CDR2 is ANQGSEA. Trimming removed 6 bases at V and 1 base at J, with 7 bases between. The CDR3 is 11 residues long. CDR3 DNA: TGCAGCGTACCGGGGTCCTACGAGCAGTACTTC. Amino acids: CSVPGSYEQYF.

V and J are TRBV30 and TRBJ1-5; D is unclear. Germline CDR1 and CDR2: GTSNPN and SVGIG (reference sequence). V lost 0 bases and J 7 bases, leaving 10 bases between the germline ends. The CDR3 is 13 residues long. In DNA, the CDR3 is TGTGCCTGGAGTGTACTAATGGAGCAGCCCCAGCATTTT. Protein: CAWSVLMEQPQHF.

The chain is built from TRBV13 and TRBJ2-2; TRBD1 aligns across 7 bases. Unmatched junction bases numbered 8, after V lost 6 bases and J lost 1 base. Germline V gene data show CDR1 as PRHDT and CDR2 as FYEKMQ (reference sequence). The length of the CDR3 is 16 residues. The CDR3 loop reads CASRGTGTVNTGELFF. In DNA form, the CDR3 reads TGTGCCAGCAGAGGGACCGGGACAGTGAACACCGGGGAGCTGTTTTTT.

V usage is TRBV30 and J usage is TRBJ1-6, with 7 positions matching TRBD1. CDR3 size: 13 residues. Trimming at V came to 4 bases and at J to 9 bases, leaving 6 bases not matched to a gene. Germline-derived CDR1 and CDR2 are GTSNPN and SVGIG (reference sequence). The CDR3 nucleotides are TGTGCCTGGACCGGGACAGTCGCTTCACCCCTCCACTTT. Its translation: CAWTGTVASPLHF.

The chain has TRBV30 and TRBJ2-1; 16 bases are a match to TRBD2. Losses at the gene ends were 3 bases for V and 12 bases for J; bases not matched to a gene: 23. CDR3 length: 20 amino acids. The germline gives CDR1 GTSNPN, CDR2 SVGIG (reference sequence). The DNA of the CDR3 is TGTGCCTGGAGCGTCCCTGCCTTGGGACTAGCGGGGGGGCAACTAACGCCGCAGTTCTTC. This gives the protein CAWSVPALGLAGGQLTPQFF.

This clone has just a few counts. It is unclear where the CDR3 begins or ends on the DNA, so no DNA is shown, and the CDR3 is as TCRdb lists it. The rearrangement uses TRBV6-5 and TRBJ2-7. Termini included, the CDR3 measures 13 amino acids. CDR1 is MNHEY, CDR2 SVGAGI, per germline. The CDR3 protein is CASSYFRGHEQYF.

Only a few counts were recorded for this clone. This chain connects TRBV4-3 to TRBJ2-7; D assignment may be TRBD1 or TRBD2 (5 bases each). V was clipped by 2 bases and J by 5 bases, with 13 bases between them. Per germline, CDR1 LGHNA and CDR2 YSLEER. The CDR3 totals 14 residues. In DNA, the CDR3 is TGCGCCAGCAGCCAAAGGAGTCGAGGGGACGAGCAGTACTTC. Encoded protein: CASSQRSRGDEQYF.

The chain couples TRBV29-1 to TRBJ2-3; D is perhaps TRBD1 (5 bases). The CDR3 is made up of 13 amino acids. Trimming stripped 5 bases from V and 0 bases from J, with 9 bases between. Per the germline V gene, CDR1 is SQVTM and CDR2 is ANQGSEA. The CDR3 region is CSVRQPSTDTQYF. The CDR3, as DNA: TGCAGCGTTAGACAGCCTAGCACAGATACGCAGTATTTT.

The chain carries TRBV9 and TRBJ1-4, with TRBD1 as a possible D gene (6 bases). The CDR3 runs 14 residues. The germline V gene encodes CDR1 SGDLS and CDR2 YYNGEE. V lost 2 bases and J lost 1, with 6 bases in between. The CDR3 reads CASSVRGTNEKLFF. The CDR3 coding sequence is TGTGCCAGCAGCGTCAGGGGAACTAATGAAAAACTGTTTTTT.

The CDR3 DNA reads TGTGCCAGCAGAGGGACAGGGGATCACTATGGCTACACCTTC. As protein: CASRGTGDHYGYTF. J is TRBJ1-2 and V is TRBV25-1; 10 bases match TRBD1. CDR3 length equals 14 residues. V dropped 6 bases and J dropped 3; count of bases not matched to a gene: 4. Germline CDR1 and CDR2: MGHDK and SYGVNS.

V is TRBV9 and J is TRBJ1-3; D possibly corresponds to TRBD1 (6 bases). V was pared by 4 bases and J by 8 bases, with 13 bases between. CDR1 SGDLS and CDR2 YYNGEE come from the germline V gene. CDR3 length equals 13 residues. The CDR3 region is CASSPGTRDTIYF. The DNA for the CDR3 is TGTGCCAGCAGCCCAGGGACACGGGACACCATATATTTT.

V gene TRBV11-2 combines with J gene TRBJ2-2; 9 nucleotides agree with TRBD1. V shed 5 bases and J 6 bases; nucleotides not matched to a gene: 10. Germline V lookup: CDR1 SGHAT, CDR2 FQNNGV. The CDR3 has 16 amino acids. The CDR3 DNA reads TGTGCCAGCAGCCCTCGGGACAGGGCATATCCCGGGGAGCTGTTTTTT. The encoded protein is CASSPRDRAYPGELFF.

This chain joins TRBV5-1 and TRBJ1-6; D is unclear. V dropped 0 bases and J dropped 8 bases, with 9 bases sitting between them. Per germline, CDR1 SGHRS and CDR2 YFSETQ. The CDR3 has 14 residues. CDR3 nucleotides: TGCGCCAGCAGCTTGGGAACAGTCCATTCACCCCTCCACTTT. This encodes CASSLGTVHSPLHF.

The rearrangement links TRBV7-2 to TRBJ2-7; 9 positions agree with TRBD2. This CDR3 has 15 residues. Per the germline V gene, CDR1 is SGHTA and CDR2 is FQGNSA. Unmatched junction bases numbered 6, after V lost 5 bases and J lost 1 base. In DNA form, the CDR3 reads TGTGCCAGCAGCCCCGCTAGCGGGGCGTCCTACGAGCAGTACTTC. Translating it yields CASSPASGASYEQYF.

This chain uses TRBV7-9 with TRBJ2-3; D unresolved. Germline CDR1 SEHNR, CDR2 FQNEAQ (reference sequence). CDR3 length: 16 residues. The ends were cut back, 5 bases at V and 0 bases at J, with 15 bases in the middle. The CDR3 here is CASSRTRVESTDTQYF. The CDR3 DNA is TGTGCCAGCAGCCGTACTCGGGTTGAAAGCACAGATACGCAGTATTTT.

The chain has TRBV28 and TRBJ2-5, with D perhaps matching TRBD1 (6 bases). The germline V gene has CDR1 MDHEN and CDR2 SYDVKM. This CDR3 comprises 14 residues. V lost 7 bases, J lost 0 bases, and 12 bases lay in between. CDR3 region: CASNIQGYQETQYF. CDR3 nucleotides: TGTGCCAGCAACATACAGGGCTACCAAGAGACCCAGTACTTC.